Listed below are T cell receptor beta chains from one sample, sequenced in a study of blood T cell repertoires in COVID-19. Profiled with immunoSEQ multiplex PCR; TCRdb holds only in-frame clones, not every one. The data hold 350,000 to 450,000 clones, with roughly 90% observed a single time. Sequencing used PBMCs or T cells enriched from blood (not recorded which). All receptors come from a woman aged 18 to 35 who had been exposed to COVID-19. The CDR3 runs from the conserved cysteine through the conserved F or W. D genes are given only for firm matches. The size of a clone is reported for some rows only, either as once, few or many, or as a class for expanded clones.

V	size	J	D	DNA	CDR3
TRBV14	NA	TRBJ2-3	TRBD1	TGTGCCAGCAGCCAAGGGACAGGGTGGACAGATACGCAGTATTTT	CASSQGTGWTDTQYF
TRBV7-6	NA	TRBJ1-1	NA	TGTGCCAGCAGTCTTTCGCGGGGGCTCGTGCCTGAAGCTTTCTTT	CASSLSRGLVPEAFF
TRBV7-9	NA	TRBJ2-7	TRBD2	TGTGCCAGCAGCCCAAGGGAGCGGGACTACGAGCAGTACTTC	CASSPRERDYEQYF
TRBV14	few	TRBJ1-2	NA	TGTGCCAGCAGCCAAGATTTTGGCAGCTATGGCTACACCTTC	CASSQDFGSYGYTF
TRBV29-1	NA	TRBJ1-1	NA	TGCAGCGTTGTTCCCTTTACAGGGCAGAACACTGAAGCTTTCTTT	CSVVPFTGQNTEAFF
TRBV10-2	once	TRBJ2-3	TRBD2	TGCGCCAGCAGTGAAGTTAGCGGGAGGACAGATACGCAGTATTTT	CASSEVSGRTDTQYF
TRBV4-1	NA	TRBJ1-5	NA	TGCGCCAGCAGCCTCTTGGGACTGAACAATCAGCCCCAGCATTTT	CASSLLGLNNQPQHF
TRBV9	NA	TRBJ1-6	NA	TGTGCCAGCAGCGTAGACCCAGGGGAGTTGGGACCCCTCCACTTT	CASSVDPGELGPLHF
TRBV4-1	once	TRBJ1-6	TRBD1	TGCGCCAGCAGCCAAGATCGACGGGACAGGGGTGGCCCCCTCCACTTT	CASSQDRRDRGGPLHF
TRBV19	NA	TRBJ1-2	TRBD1	TGTGCCAGTAGGCGACAGGGGGCGCATGATAACTATGGCTACACCTTC	CASRRQGAHDNYGYTF
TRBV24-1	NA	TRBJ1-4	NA	TGTGCCACCAGTGACGGCGGGATTAATGAAAAACTGTTTTTT	CATSDGGINEKLFF
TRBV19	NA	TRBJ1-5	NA	TGTGCCAGTAGTATAGATGGGGTAGGGGGTGGAAGCAATCAGCCCCAGCATTTT	CASSIDGVGGGSNQPQHF
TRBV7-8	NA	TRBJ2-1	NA	TGTGCCAGCAGCTTAGCCTACTCCCGATCTTCCTACAATGAGCAGTTCTTC	CASSLAYSRSSYNEQFF